The TCR beta chain described here comes from a study of shared clonotypes between healthy human individuals. Generated by immunoSEQ multiplex PCR, the TCRdb table keeps only in-frame clones and is missing some. The table records more than 2,000,000 clones, approximately 93% of them present only once. This CDR3 region has 16 residues. Trimming took 1 base from V and 4 from J, leaving 16 bases between them. Germline lookup yields CDR1 LNHDA and CDR2 SQIVND (reference sequence). This sequence was found in a man between 18 and 35 years old in good health. Some clones in this sample may be carry-over from other donors' samples. The specimen was naive CD4+ T cells from PBMCs. The subset was: CD45RA+ positively selected. V is TRBV19 and J is TRBJ1-1; possible D gene TRBD1, 5 bases. The CDR3 spells CASSIVKSRASTEAFF. The CDR3 DNA is TGTGCCAGTAGTATAGTAAAGTCCAGGGCATCCACTGAAGCTTTCTTT.